Below are 13 T cell receptor beta chains sequenced from a single sample in a study of T cell changes during pregnancy in multiple sclerosis. Repertoires were generated with immunoSEQ multiplex PCR, while TCRdb's copy carries only in-frame clones and drops some. The sample has tens of thousands of clones, around 92% seen once. Sequencing was performed on peripheral blood, taken in the third trimester of pregnancy. The origin of the receptors is a female donor in good health, enrolled as a control in a pregnancy study.

This clone was seen just once. The chain uses TRBV7-9 and TRBJ2-2; TRBD2 aligns across 12 bases. With 5 bases clipped from V and 5 bases from J, the junction kept 9 bases outside the gene matches. The CDR3 has 17 residues. Germline CDR1 reads SEHNR; CDR2 reads FQNEAQ (reference sequence). CDR3 nucleotides: TGTGCCAGCAGCCTCCTAGCGGGGGGGCCGGAAACCGGGGAGCTGTTTTTT. Its protein product is CASSLLAGGPETGELFF. Using reference TRBV7-9 and TRBJ2-2 for the parts outside the CDR3, the full variable domain is DTGVSQNPRHKITKRGQNVTFRCDPISEHNRLYWYRQTLGQGPEFLTYFQNEAQLEKSRLLSDRFSAERPKGSFSTLEIQRTEQGDSAMYLCASSLLAGGPETGELFFGEGSRLTVL.

The chain has TRBV19 and TRBJ1-1, with D tentatively TRBD1 (5 bases). Trimming removed 10 bases from V and 2 bases from J, with 23 bases in between. Looked up from germline, CDR1 is LNHDA and CDR2 is SQIVND (reference sequence). The CDR3 has 16 amino acids. The CDR3 here is CATRPMVLGPNTEAFF. The DNA of the CDR3 is TGTGCCACCCGCCCTATGGTATTGGGGCCAAACACTGAAGCTTTCTTT.

The chain employs TRBV28 and TRBJ1-2; D is ambiguous. The CDR3 is made up of 13 amino acids. V shed 6 bases and J shed 0 bases, with 8 bases lying between them. Germline-derived CDR1 and CDR2 are MDHEN and SYDVKM. Here the CDR3 DNA reads TGTGCCAGCAGGGAACTACCTAACTATGGCTACACCTTC. As protein: CASRELPNYGYTF.

V and J are TRBV25-1 and TRBJ2-7, with D perhaps matching TRBD2 (6 bases). CDR3 length: 14 residues. Germline V gene sequence: CDR1 MGHDK, CDR2 SYGVNS. The V gene lost 3 bases and the J gene lost 1 base, with 10 bases spanning the gap. The CDR3 loop is CASSDWDSSYEQYF. CDR3 nucleotides: TGTGCCAGCAGTGACTGGGACTCATCCTACGAGCAGTACTTC.

This chain connects TRBV27 to TRBJ2-7, with TRBD2 matching over 7 bases. CDR3 length: 14 residues. V lost 2 bases and J lost 1; bases outside the gene matches: 2. The germline gives CDR1 MNHEY, CDR2 SMNVEV (reference sequence). CDR3 in DNA: TGTGCCAGCAGTTTAGGGAGGGGATCCTACGAGCAGTACTTC. Its protein product is CASSLGRGSYEQYF.

The chain recombines TRBV11-2 with TRBJ2-3, with a tentative D call TRBD2 (6 bases). V lost 5 bases, J lost 2 bases, and 11 bases lay in between. This CDR3 has 14 amino acids. Germline V gene lookup returns CDR1 SGHAT and CDR2 FQNNGV. The DNA of the CDR3 is TGTGCCAGCAGCCTCGGACTATCCACAGATACGCAGTATTTT. It specifies CASSLGLSTDTQYF.

The V gene is TRBV13, the J gene TRBJ2-7, with D possibly being TRBD2 (6 bases). Germline V CDR1 and CDR2: PRHDT, FYEKMQ (reference sequence). The CDR3 runs to 15 residues. V shed 1 base and J shed 6 bases, with 16 bases lying between them. The CDR3: CASSLATSWYGEQYF. CDR3 sequence (DNA): TGTGCCAGCAGCTTAGCGACTAGTTGGTACGGCGAGCAGTACTTC.

This clone has a handful of counts. V gene TRBV11-2 combines with J gene TRBJ1-2; D is ambiguous. Germline loops: CDR1 SGHAT, CDR2 FQNNGV. The CDR3 totals 13 residues. The V end was cut by 6 bases, the J end by 4 bases, with 12 bases between. CDR3 protein: CASSLGVIYGYTF. In nucleotides, the CDR3 is TGTGCCAGCAGTCTCGGGGTGATCTATGGCTACACCTTC.

The V call is TRBV5-1, the J call TRBJ2-1, with TRBD1 as a possible D gene (6 bases). This CDR3 region has 14 residues. Germline CDR1 reads SGHRS; CDR2 reads YFSETQ. V was trimmed by 4 bases and J by 5 bases, leaving 13 bases between them. The CDR3 loop reads CASSQRTANNEQFF. The DNA for the CDR3 is TGCGCCAGCAGCCAAAGGACAGCGAACAATGAGCAGTTCTTC.

DNA of the CDR3: TGTGCCAGCAGCTTAGCCGCTCCGGGACAGGATAATTCACCCCTCCACTTT. It specifies CASSLAAPGQDNSPLHF. The chain uses TRBV7-8 and TRBJ1-6, with 8 bases that match TRBD1. The CDR3 runs to 17 residues. The trim removed 0 bases at V and 5 bases at J, leaving 6 bases unmatched. Germline CDR1 is SGHVS and CDR2 is FQNEAQ.

This clone was found once. The chain combines TRBV6-5 with TRBJ2-3; D is ambiguous. In germline, CDR1 is MNHEY, CDR2 SVGAGI. Trimming left V 0 bases short and J 6 bases short, with 10 bases between. There are 14 residues in the CDR3. CDR3 in DNA: TGTGCCAGCAGTTACTCCGGGTCGGTGGATACGCAGTATTTT. Translated: CASSYSGSVDTQYF.

V gene TRBV9 combines with J gene TRBJ1-2; tentatively, D is TRBD1 (6 bases). Germline CDR1 is SGDLS and CDR2 is YYNGEE. With 4 bases removed from V and 3 bases from J, the gap between germline ends came to 13 bases. The CDR3 runs 14 residues. The CDR3 DNA reads as TGTGCCAGCAGCCTATGGGGGGGCGACTATGGCTACACCTTC. Translation gives CASSLWGGDYGYTF.

Here the CDR3 DNA reads TGTGCCTGGAGCGACACAGCTTCACCCCTCCACTTT. Translating it yields CAWSDTASPLHF. V gene TRBV30 combines with J gene TRBJ1-6; D is ambiguous. The CDR3 is 12 amino acids. The V end lost 3 bases, the J end lost 9 bases, and 9 bases lay between the germline ends. In germline, CDR1 is GTSNPN, CDR2 SVGIG (reference sequence).